This T cell receptor (beta chain) was identified during a study of cytomegalovirus exposure and HLA in healthy donors. Study-wide findings and caveats: Cytomegalovirus-associated status was assigned to fewer than 200 TCR beta chains. Subsequent analysis showed first-cohort TCR clusters tending to co-occur in around 130 validation repertoires.

TCRdb's copy holds only in-frame clones and misses some; the assay was immunoSEQ multiplex PCR. The table includes around 120,000 clones, approximately 89% detected once. With regard to this clone: Its target is not known.

The CDR3 is 15 residues long. From germline, CDR1 is KGHSH and CDR2 LQKENI. Trimming at V came to 4 bases and at J to 7 bases, leaving 10 bases not matched to a gene. An approximately 130-subject validation cohort, separate from the approximately 670-subject first cohort, supplied the donors. The TCR comes from a young man in good health and CMV-seronegative. The specimen sequenced was PBMCs. The chain combines TRBV18 with TRBJ2-1; the match to TRBD2 covers 7 bases. DNA for the CDR3: TGTGCCAGCTCACAGCAGGGAGGGCAAGCAAATGAGCAGTTCTTC. Its translation is CASSQQGGQANEQFF.